This passage covers 19 T cell receptor beta chains from one sample sequenced in a study of post-analysis software for immune sequencing data. For these receptors, no antigen is known. Every TCR beta cDNA library bore unique molecular identifiers. Via MiXCR, TCRdb re-called the PCR reads, giving one row per CDR3 protein. The sample lists approximately 690,000 distinct CDR3 sequences, 55% to 70% occurring once. General study points: Compared with controls, patients had more of five TRBV segments, including TRBV5-6, TRBV5-1 and TRBV20-1.

Sequencing was performed on blood. These receptors were obtained from a girl aged 2-10 years with multiple sclerosis.

This sequence joins TRBV7-9 and TRBJ2-3; possible D gene TRBD2, 6 bases. In germline, CDR1 is SEHNR, CDR2 FQNEAQ (reference sequence). The V gene lost 4 bases and the J gene lost 4 bases, with 15 bases spanning the gap. The CDR3 extends over 15 amino acids. The CDR3 loop reads CASSSDPEGADTQYF. The CDR3 DNA sequence: TGTGCCAGCAGCTCGGACCCGGAGGGCGCAGATACGCAGTATTTT.

This sequence joins TRBV7-2 and TRBJ2-5, with 8 positions matching TRBD2. Germline V gene lookup returns CDR1 SGHTA and CDR2 FQGNSA. CDR3 size: 15 residues. J was trimmed by 7 bases and V by 2 bases; bases with no gene match: 9. Here the CDR3 reads CASSLSAGASGTQYF. The CDR3 DNA reads TGTGCCAGCAGCTTATCAGCGGGGGCCTCAGGGACCCAGTACTTC.

This chain joins TRBV9 and TRBJ1-2, with a weak D call TRBD1 (6 bases). The CDR3 is made up of 15 amino acids. The germline V gene has CDR1 SGDLS and CDR2 YYNGEE. V lost 0 bases, J lost 3 bases, and 12 bases lay in between. The CDR3 spells CASSVDRVDHYGYTF. The CDR3 nucleotides read TGTGCCAGCAGCGTAGACAGGGTCGACCACTATGGCTACACCTTC.

This clonotype was counted a single time. V and J are TRBV20-1 and TRBJ2-5; the match to TRBD1 covers 10 bases. The germline V gene has CDR1 DFQATT and CDR2 SNEGSKA (reference sequence). With 5 bases clipped from V and 2 bases from J, the junction kept 11 bases outside the gene matches. The CDR3 has 16 amino acids. The CDR3 reads CSALHRDRGRQETQYF. For the CDR3, the DNA is TGCAGTGCTCTGCACCGGGACAGGGGTAGGCAAGAGACCCAGTACTTC.

This chain joins TRBV3-1 and TRBJ2-1; 8 bases are a match to TRBD2. Trimming at V came to 3 bases and at J to 5 bases, leaving 6 bases not matched to a gene. This CDR3 spans 15 amino acids. Germline-derived CDR1 and CDR2 are LGHDT and YNNKEL (reference sequence). The CDR3 reads CASSQGSGSDNEQFF. The CDR3 coding sequence is TGTGCCAGCAGCCAGGGCAGCGGGAGTGACAATGAGCAGTTCTTC.

This chain connects TRBV12-3 or TRBV12-4 to TRBJ2-4, with 15 bases that match TRBD2. The J call is doubtful: the DNA matches TRBJ2-5 better. The CDR3 contains 16 residues. CDR3 DNA sequence: TGTGCCAGCAGCCAGCCGGGACTAGCGGGGGGAGAGACCCAGTACTTC. It yields the protein CASSQPGLAGGETQYF.

This clonotype was counted a few times. The chain links TRBV10-3 to TRBJ1-1, with D perhaps matching TRBD1 (6 bases). V was trimmed by 11 bases and J by 0 bases, leaving 13 bases between them. The CDR3 consists of 13 residues. The V gene's germline CDR1 is ENHRY and CDR2 SYGVKD. The DNA for the CDR3 is TGTGCCGTCTCAGGGGATATGAACACTGAAGCTTTCTTT. It encodes CAVSGDMNTEAFF.

The sample holds a few counts of this clonotype. The chain is built from TRBV6-5 and TRBJ1-1; perhaps TRBD1 as D (6 bases). The CDR3 spans 12 residues. Germline V gives CDR1 MNHEY, CDR2 SVGAGI. Trimming removed 5 bases at V and 5 bases at J, with 9 bases between. CDR3 amino acids: CASSRGETEAFF. CDR3 DNA: TGTGCCAGCAGTAGGGGGGAGACTGAAGCTTTCTTT.

This chain links TRBV4-1 with TRBJ2-7, with D perhaps being TRBD1 or TRBD2 (5 bases each). Germline-derived CDR1 and CDR2 are MGHRA and YSYEKL. CDR3 size: 18 residues. Trimming removed 2 bases at V and 5 bases at J, with 25 bases between. CDR3 region: CASSQLGSSAGRINEQYF. The CDR3 coding sequence is TGCGCCAGCAGCCAATTAGGGTCCTCGGCAGGGAGAATCAACGAGCAGTACTTC.

This clonotype was counted between two and nine times. The J gene is TRBJ2-5, the V gene TRBV10-3; the D gene could be TRBD1 or TRBD2 (5 bases each). Germline CDR1 is ENHRY and CDR2 is SYGVKD. V was pared by 6 bases and J by 1 base, with 9 bases between. This CDR3 has 13 amino acids. This CDR3 is CAIRGESQETQYF. Here the CDR3 DNA reads TGTGCCATCAGGGGGGAGTCCCAAGAGACCCAGTACTTC.

This clonotype has a handful of counts. The chain recombines TRBV3-1 with TRBJ1-1; 10 nucleotides agree with TRBD1. The CDR3 has 16 residues. From germline, CDR1 is LGHDT and CDR2 YNNKEL (reference sequence). J was trimmed by 0 bases and V by 5 bases; bases with no gene match: 6. The CDR3 here is CASSDGQGVMNTEAFF. The CDR3 DNA follows: TGTGCCAGCAGCGATGGACAGGGGGTTATGAACACTGAAGCTTTCTTT.

The V call is TRBV7-2, the J call TRBJ2-1; tentatively, D is TRBD1 or TRBD2 (5 bases each). CDR1 and CDR2 from the germline V gene are SGHTA and FQGNSA. The CDR3 contains 14 residues. The V end lost 3 bases, the J end lost 8 bases, and 14 bases lay between the germline ends. The CDR3 nucleotides are TGTGCCAGCAGCTTTTTGGTAGGGGACCATGAGCAGTTCTTC. This gives the protein CASSFLVGDHEQFF. Supplemented by reference TRBV7-2 and TRBJ2-1, the full variable domain reads GAGVSQSPSNKVTEKGKDVELRCDPISGHTALYWYRQSLGQGLEFLIYFQGNSAPDKSGLPSDRFSAERTGGSVSTLTIQRTQQEDSAVYLCASSFLVGDHEQFFGPGTRLTVL.

This clonotype has a handful of counts. This chain uses TRBV20-1 with TRBJ2-5; D is perhaps TRBD2 (7 bases). The CDR3 runs to 13 residues. Germline V gives CDR1 DFQATT, CDR2 SNEGSKA (reference sequence). Trimming pared 5 bases from V and 5 bases from J, leaving 15 bases between. The CDR3 protein is CSAEWGGRETQYF. The CDR3 nucleotides are TGCAGTGCTGAATGGGGGGGCCGGGAGACCCAGTACTTC.

The chain couples TRBV6-2 or TRBV6-3 to TRBJ2-5; 7 nucleotides line up with TRBD1. In germline, CDR1 is MNHEY, CDR2 SVGEGT. Trimming cost V 11 bases and J 2 bases; bases outside gene matches: 11. The CDR3 has 14 residues. CDR3 sequence (DNA): TGTGCCGCACGGGACAGCGCTCCTCAAGAGACCCAGTACTTC. As protein: CAARDSAPQETQYF.

This chain links TRBV20-1 with TRBJ2-1; D gene uncertain. V gave up 3 bases and J gave up 9 bases, with 6 bases separating them. The germline V gene encodes CDR1 DFQATT and CDR2 SNEGSKA (reference sequence). This CDR3 contains 10 residues. This chain's CDR3 is CSASKGEQFF. CDR3 bases: TGCAGTGCTAGTAAGGGTGAGCAGTTCTTC.

Only a few counts were recorded for this clonotype. The CDR3 coding sequence is TGTGCCAGCAGGCTACTCCCGGGGACAACCGGGGAGCTGTTTTTT. This encodes CASRLLPGTTGELFF. The rearrangement links TRBV6-6 to TRBJ2-2; a weak D match, TRBD1 (6 bases). CDR3 length equals 15 residues. V was shortened by 6 bases and J by 5 bases, with 16 bases between the two germline ends. CDR1 is MNHNY and CDR2 is SVGAGI in the germline V gene (reference sequence).

CDR3: CSAEGQGADTQYF. The CDR3 DNA follows: TGCAGTGCCGAGGGACAGGGGGCAGATACGCAGTATTTT. The gene calls are TRBV20-1 and TRBJ2-3; TRBD1 matches 11 bases. CDR3 length: 13 amino acids. J was trimmed by 4 bases and V by 6 bases; bases with no gene match: 3. Germline loops: CDR1 DFQATT, CDR2 SNEGSKA (reference sequence).

The V and J genes are TRBV29-1 and TRBJ2-5; D call uncertain. In germline, CDR1 is SQVTM, CDR2 ANQGSEA. The CDR3 loop spans 13 amino acids. The V and J ends lost 8 bases and 2 bases respectively, with 15 bases between them. The CDR3 DNA is TGCAGCTCACAAGGGTTGGGTCAAGAGACCCAGTACTTC. It translates to CSSQGLGQETQYF.

The CDR3 here is CASSRSPSGRYNEQFF. The CDR3 bases are TGTGCCAGCAGCCGTTCCCCTAGTGGGCGGTACAATGAGCAGTTCTTC. V gene TRBV5-6 combines with J gene TRBJ2-1; D unclear. V was shortened by 4 bases and J by 4 bases, with 18 bases between the two germline ends. The CDR3 spans 16 residues. CDR1 is SGHDT, CDR2 YYEEEE, per germline.